The 3 T cell receptor beta chains in this list originate from one sample, sequenced in a study of T cell repertoires in cytomegalovirus infection. TCRdb analysed the reads with MiXCR anew, one entry per CDR3 protein. In the table there are 350,000 to 400,000 distinct CDR3 sequences, about a third of which are singletons. Their antigens are not known. Sequencing was performed on cultured PBMCs, taken from culture after CMV antigen stimulation. Receptors originate from a human donor in good health (CMV status not recorded). Some clones in this sample may be carry-over from other donors' samples.

Regarding this clonotype: This may be a read error, as it is one base from a much larger clone. In nucleotides, the CDR3 is TGTGCCGGCAGCTTACTACAGGGCCCCTCTTATGGCTACACCTTC. Its translation is CAGSLLQGPSYGYTF. The rearrangement uses TRBV7-2 and TRBJ1-2, with TRBD1 as a possible D gene (6 bases). Germline CDR1 reads SGHTA; CDR2 reads FQGNSA. The CDR3 length is 15 residues.

The chain has TRBV10-3 and TRBJ2-5; D remains unclear. Germline CDR1 reads ENHRY; CDR2 reads SYGVKD. The CDR3 length is 12 residues. Trimming left V 10 bases short and J 3 bases short, with 12 bases between. Here the CDR3 reads CATRNIEETQYF. The DNA of the CDR3 is TGTGCCACAAGGAACATCGAAGAGACCCAGTACTTC.

The table lists this clonotype with a few counts. This sequence joins TRBV25-1 and TRBJ1-6, with D maybe TRBD1 (5 bases). The CDR3 is 18 residues long. Trimming pared 3 bases from V and 0 bases from J, leaving 15 bases between. Germline V lookup: CDR1 MGHDK, CDR2 SYGVNS. CDR3 residues: CASSDSGRRSSYNSPLHF. CDR3 DNA: TGTGCCAGCAGTGACTCGGGACGGAGGAGCTCCTATAATTCACCCCTCCACTTT.